Below, 17 T cell receptor beta chains from the same sample are listed, as sequenced in a study of T cells in Graves' hyperthyroidism and ophthalmopathy. What was amplified from RNA transcripts were TCR beta CDR3 regions. TCR CDR3 regions were first amplified by RT-PCR with HTBI primers. Each CDR3 protein is one row after TCRdb ran MiXCR on the multiplex PCR reads. The table lists approximately 590,000 distinct CDR3 sequences, around 14% of them singletons. Specimen: blood. These receptors originate from a woman in her twenties or thirties with Graves' hyperthyroidism.

The chain is built from TRBV11-2 and TRBJ2-5; TRBD1 matches 11 bases. The trim removed 6 bases at V and 7 bases at J, leaving 7 bases unmatched. Germline values: CDR1 SGHAT, CDR2 FQNNGV. The CDR3 spans 14 residues. CDR3 sequence reads: CASSPGTGGLTQYF. Here the CDR3 DNA reads TGTGCCAGCAGTCCCGGGACAGGGGGATTGACCCAGTACTTC.

This clonotype appeared a few times. V and J are TRBV29-1 and TRBJ1-1; D unclear. The length of the CDR3 is 13 residues. Trimming removed 4 bases from V and 0 bases from J, with 9 bases in between. Germline lookup yields CDR1 SQVTM and CDR2 ANQGSEA. CDR3 region: CSVVWAVNTEAFF. Written as DNA, the CDR3 is TGCAGCGTTGTATGGGCGGTGAACACTGAAGCTTTCTTT. Full variable domain (remainder filled in from reference TRBV29-1 and TRBJ1-1): SAVISQKPSRDICQRGTSLTIQCQVDSQVTMMFWYRQQPGQSLTLIATANQGSEATYESGFVIDKFPISRPNLTFSTLTVSNMSPEDSSIYLCSVVWAVNTEAFFGQGTRLTVV.

This clonotype was observed many times. The genes are TRBV10-2 and TRBJ1-1; 12 bases map to TRBD1. The germline V gene encodes CDR1 WSHSY and CDR2 SAAADI. This CDR3 has 16 residues. The V segment lost 6 bases and the J segment 0 bases; nucleotides outside the gene matches: 5. This CDR3 reads CASSAGTGGMNTEAFF. The CDR3 DNA reads TGCGCCAGCAGCGCCGGGACAGGGGGCATGAACACTGAAGCTTTCTTT.

This clonotype was seen many times. The chain couples TRBV12-5 to TRBJ2-1; TRBD1 matches 8 bases. The CDR3 is 14 residues long. Germline V gene data show CDR1 as LGHNT and CDR2 as FRNRAP. With 6 bases clipped from V and 8 bases from J, the junction kept 9 bases outside the gene matches. DNA of the CDR3: TGTGCTAGTGGCCAACAGGGGGGCTTCGATGAGCAGTTCTTC. Its protein product is CASGQQGGFDEQFF.

For this clonotype: The junction does not match germline at one end; this may be a read error. This rearrangement joins TRBV20-1 to TRBJ2-2; 8 positions agree with TRBD2. CDR3 length: 11 residues. CDR1 DFQATT and CDR2 SNEGSKA come from the germline V gene (reference sequence). The CDR3: CSAPHGGGLFF. Here the CDR3 DNA reads TGCAGTGCCCCCCACGGGGGGGGGCTGTTTTTT.

This chain uses TRBV15 with TRBJ1-4, with TRBD1 matching 10 bases. With 1 base clipped from V and 7 bases from J, the junction kept 9 bases outside the gene matches. The germline V gene encodes CDR1 LNHNV and CDR2 YYDKDF (reference sequence). The CDR3 has 17 amino acids. CDR3 in amino acids: CATSRAGTGVKGEKLFF. CDR3 DNA sequence: TGTGCCACCAGCAGAGCCGGGACAGGGGTTAAGGGTGAAAAACTGTTTTTT.

The table lists this clonotype with a few counts. CDR3 loop: CSARDRTETYEQYF. The CDR3 DNA reads TGCAGTGCTAGAGACCGGACCGAGACCTACGAGCAGTACTTC. This chain connects TRBV20-1 to TRBJ2-7; D is uncertain. The CDR3 contains 14 residues. V shed 0 bases and J shed 2 bases, with 11 bases lying between them. Germline CDR1 DFQATT, CDR2 SNEGSKA (reference sequence).

This clonotype was seen a handful of times. The CDR3 DNA is TGCGCCAGCAGCTTGGCCGAAGGACAGGGTGAAGCTTTCTTT. As protein: CASSLAEGQGEAFF. This rearrangement joins TRBV5-1 to TRBJ1-1, with 8 bases fitting TRBD1. This CDR3 comprises 14 residues. Looked up from germline, CDR1 is SGHRS and CDR2 is YFSETQ. J lost 7 bases, V lost 0 bases, and 5 bases had no gene match.

This clonotype was seen many times. V usage is TRBV20-1 and J usage is TRBJ2-7, with D unresolved. The CDR3 sequence is 13 residues long. Between the trimmed V and J ends, which lost 5 bases and 2 bases, there was a span of 13 bases. Germline CDR1 reads DFQATT; CDR2 reads SNEGSKA (reference sequence). In DNA, the CDR3 is TGCAGTGCTGAGAGGTCTCTAGCCTACGAGCAGTACTTC. Translated: CSAERSLAYEQYF.

This clonotype was counted many times. The chain uses TRBV2 and TRBJ2-2, with D perhaps assigned TRBD1 or TRBD2 (5 bases each). The CDR3 has 15 residues. Germline CDR1 reads SNHLY; CDR2 reads FYNNEI. V gave up 3 bases and J gave up 1 base, with 9 bases separating them. CDR3 loop: CASSDGDQNTGELFF. CDR3 DNA sequence: TGTGCCAGCAGTGACGGGGACCAGAACACCGGGGAGCTGTTTTTT.

This clonotype was seen repeatedly, ten times or more. V and J are TRBV6-2 or TRBV6-3 and TRBJ1-1; D is unresolved. Germline V CDR1 and CDR2: MNHEY, SVGEGT. The CDR3 contains 12 residues. V gave up 7 bases and J gave up 6 bases, with 12 bases separating them. CDR3 in amino acids: CASTGIRSEAFF. DNA of the CDR3: TGTGCCAGCACGGGGATCAGGTCTGAAGCTTTCTTT.

This clonotype has a count of ten or more. The V gene is TRBV28, the J gene TRBJ2-3, with D perhaps matching TRBD2 (5 bases). Between the trimmed V and J ends, which lost 11 bases and 1 base, there was a span of 13 bases. The CDR3 covers 13 residues. The V gene's germline CDR1 is MDHEN and CDR2 SYDVKM. The DNA of the CDR3 is TGTGCCGGTAGGGAGTTGGGCACAGATACGCAGTATTTT. Translated, it gives CAGRELGTDTQYF.

The J gene is TRBJ2-2, the V gene TRBV6-1, with D uncertain. This CDR3 comprises 11 residues. Per germline, CDR1 MNHNS and CDR2 SASEGT. V was shortened by 6 bases and J by 8 bases, with 7 bases between the two germline ends. CDR3 region: CASSDWGELFF. CDR3 bases: TGTGCCAGCAGCGACTGGGGGGAGCTGTTTTTT.

This clonotype has just a few counts. The genes are TRBV4-1 and TRBJ2-1, with 8 bases aligning to TRBD2. Per the germline V gene, CDR1 is MGHRA and CDR2 is YSYEKL. The CDR3 extends over 17 amino acids. The junction had 5 bases not matched to a gene; V was cut back by 1 base and J by 0 bases. The CDR3: CASSQGVSGISYNEQFF. Here the CDR3 DNA reads TGCGCCAGCAGCCAAGGGGTTAGCGGGATCTCCTACAATGAGCAGTTCTTC.

This rearrangement joins TRBV19 to TRBJ2-7; 9 nucleotides line up with TRBD1. Germline values: CDR1 LNHDA, CDR2 SQIVND (reference sequence). The V and J ends lost 3 bases and 3 bases, in that order; junction bases with no gene match: 12. CDR3 length equals 17 residues. CDR3 DNA: TGTGCCAGTAGTATGGCCCCCCGACCGGGACAGGGCTACGAGCAGTACTTC. Amino acids: CASSMAPRPGQGYEQYF.

This clonotype was seen ten or more times. V usage is TRBV18 and J usage is TRBJ2-7; either TRBD1 or TRBD2 may fit D (5 bases each). Trimming took off 8 bases at V and 3 bases at J, with 14 bases between the two ends. CDR1 and CDR2 (germline): KGHSH, LQKENI. This CDR3 comprises 13 residues. The CDR3 DNA follows: TGTGCCAGCAGCCCGGGACGGGACTACGAGCAGTACTTC. Translated: CASSPGRDYEQYF. Based on the CDR3 plus reference TRBV18 and TRBJ2-7, the full variable domain is NAGVMQNPRHLVRRRGQEARLRCSPMKGHSHVYWYRQLPEEGLKFMVYLQKENIIDESGMPKERFSAEFPKEGPSILRIQQVVRGDSAAYFCASSPGRDYEQYFGPGTRLTVT.

The V gene is TRBV7-9, the J gene TRBJ2-5; 7 bases agree with TRBD2. This CDR3 spans 14 amino acids. CDR1 and CDR2 (germline): SEHNR, FQNEAQ (reference sequence). V shed 5 bases and J 2 bases; nucleotides not matched to a gene: 5. The CDR3 is CASSHGEGQETQYF. In DNA, the CDR3 is TGTGCCAGCAGCCACGGGGAGGGACAAGAGACCCAGTACTTC.